This is a list of T cell receptor beta chains from one sample in a study of monozygotic twins with inflammatory bowel disease. Using the 5' RACE reads, TCRdb records one entry per CDR3 protein without DNA. The sample table sets out approximately 160,000 distinct CDR3 sequences. Sequenced: blood. The receptors here all came from a human donor with ulcerative colitis or Crohn's disease, or a healthy co-twin of an affected twin (not recorded which). CDR3s include the opening cysteine and the closing phenylalanine or tryptophan.

j_gene: TRBJ2-7
v_gene: TRBV11-2
CDR3aa: CASSFGGVNYEQYF

j_gene: TRBJ2-6
v_gene: TRBV29-1
CDR3aa: CSVGVTGANVLTF

j_gene: TRBJ1-1
v_gene: TRBV12-3/TRBV12-4
CDR3aa: CASSDRFTEAFF

j_gene: TRBJ2-1
v_gene: TRBV18
CDR3aa: CASSPSTSGSYNEQFF

j_gene: TRBJ2-2
v_gene: TRBV12-3/TRBV12-4
CDR3aa: CASGAGGELFF

j_gene: TRBJ1-2
v_gene: TRBV7-9
CDR3aa: CASSNEGGYTF

j_gene: TRBJ2-1
v_gene: TRBV19
CDR3aa: CASRLSGGNYNEQFF

j_gene: TRBJ1-2
v_gene: TRBV7-9
CDR3aa: CASSLGGVNYGYTF

j_gene: TRBJ2-1
v_gene: TRBV7-2
CDR3aa: CASSPTGTSGSGGEQFF

j_gene: TRBJ2-3
v_gene: TRBV29-1
CDR3aa: CSVFPSTDTQYF

j_gene: TRBJ2-3
v_gene: TRBV7-9
CDR3aa: CASSHRGTDTQYF

j_gene: TRBJ2-1
v_gene: TRBV7-2
CDR3aa: CASSLSPARWDEQFF

j_gene: TRBJ2-5
v_gene: TRBV28
CDR3aa: CASRMGTSGQETQYF

j_gene: TRBJ1-3
v_gene: TRBV6-1
CDR3aa: CASSGRIGRSGNTIYF

j_gene: TRBJ1-2
v_gene: TRBV5-1
CDR3aa: CASSPGTSYGYTF

j_gene: TRBJ1-1
v_gene: TRBV7-2
CDR3aa: CASSLAWTVGNSEAFF

j_gene: TRBJ2-1
v_gene: TRBV20-1
CDR3aa: CSASWGAYEQFF

j_gene: TRBJ2-5
v_gene: TRBV10-2
CDR3aa: CASSESGLAGRLETQYF

j_gene: TRBJ2-5
v_gene: TRBV5-5
CDR3aa: CASSLLGGIETQYF

j_gene: TRBJ2-3
v_gene: TRBV5-1
CDR3aa: CASSLEETMDTQYF

j_gene: TRBJ2-3
v_gene: TRBV7-2
CDR3aa: CASSLAIGGLIDTQYF

j_gene: TRBJ2-5
v_gene: TRBV6-5
CDR3aa: CASSYSGETQYF

j_gene: TRBJ2-3
v_gene: TRBV4-3
CDR3aa: CASSQEGGYTDTQYF